The rows below give T cell receptor beta chains drawn from one sample of a study of beta chain features in type 1 diabetes. Some clones are missing from TCRdb's copy, which holds only in-frame ones; the method was immunoSEQ multiplex PCR. The profile shows about 700,000 clones, under 15% of them singletons. The sample consisted of naive CD4+ T cells from blood. The source of these receptors is a man younger than 35 with type 1 diabetes. Both conserved end residues are part of each CDR3. The D gene is left open where the match is weak. Clone size is given for some rows only: seen once, a few or many times, or a class if the clone is expanded.

v_gene: TRBV19
d_gene: .
j_gene: TRBJ1-5
abundance: few
CDR3aa: CASSIDPQGRNQPQHF
CDR3nt: TGTGCCAGTAGTATAGATCCGCAGGGACGCAATCAGCCCCAGCATTTT

v_gene: TRBV14
d_gene: .
j_gene: TRBJ1-6
abundance: few
CDR3aa: CASSQEWGNSPLHF
CDR3nt: TGTGCCAGCAGCCAAGAATGGGGGAATTCACCCCTCCACTTT

v_gene: TRBV19
d_gene: TRBD1
j_gene: TRBJ1-3
abundance: .
CDR3aa: CASSIGTAGNTIYF
CDR3nt: TGTGCCAGTAGTATCGGGACAGCCGGAAACACCATATATTTT

v_gene: TRBV2
d_gene: .
j_gene: TRBJ2-6
abundance: .
CDR3aa: CACRVGGANVLTF
CDR3nt: TGTGCCTGCAGGGTTGGTGGGGCCAACGTCCTGACTTTC

v_gene: TRBV9
d_gene: .
j_gene: TRBJ2-7
abundance: .
CDR3aa: CASSVVSGFHYEQYF
CDR3nt: TGTGCCAGCAGCGTAGTGTCCGGGTTCCACTACGAGCAGTACTTC

v_gene: TRBV30
d_gene: .
j_gene: TRBJ2-2
abundance: .
CDR3aa: CAWSYGGRTGELFF
CDR3nt: TGTGCCTGGAGTTACGGGGGTCGCACCGGGGAGCTGTTTTTT

v_gene: TRBV7-9
d_gene: .
j_gene: TRBJ2-1
abundance: .
CDR3aa: CASSRLADEQFF
CDR3nt: TGTGCCAGCAGCCGTCTCGCAGATGAGCAGTTCTTC

v_gene: TRBV11-2
d_gene: TRBD1
j_gene: TRBJ2-3
abundance: few
CDR3aa: CASSIITGGTDTQYF
CDR3nt: TGTGCCAGCAGCATAATAACAGGGGGCACAGATACGCAGTATTTT

v_gene: TRBV7-9
d_gene: .
j_gene: TRBJ1-1
abundance: few
CDR3aa: CASSSDRSDTEAFF
CDR3nt: TGTGCCAGCAGCTCAGACAGGTCGGACACTGAAGCTTTCTTT

v_gene: TRBV10-3
d_gene: .
j_gene: TRBJ1-5
abundance: few
CDR3aa: CAIIRGHGGNQPQHF
CDR3nt: TGTGCCATCATAAGAGGGCATGGGGGAAATCAGCCCCAGCATTTT

v_gene: TRBV7-2
d_gene: .
j_gene: TRBJ2-5
abundance: few
CDR3aa: CASSSLGTLQETQYF
CDR3nt: TGTGCCAGCAGCTCCCTCGGGACTCTTCAAGAGACCCAGTACTTC

v_gene: TRBV19
d_gene: TRBD1
j_gene: TRBJ2-3
abundance: .
CDR3aa: CASSEGQGTDTQYF
CDR3nt: TGTGCCAGTAGTGAAGGACAGGGCACAGATACGCAGTATTTT

v_gene: TRBV5-1
d_gene: .
j_gene: TRBJ2-2
abundance: few
CDR3aa: CASSLSGESNTGELFF
CDR3nt: TGCGCCAGCAGCTTGTCTGGGGAGAGTAACACCGGGGAGCTGTTTTTT

v_gene: TRBV5-1
d_gene: TRBD1
j_gene: TRBJ1-2
abundance: .
CDR3aa: CASRFGTARYTF
CDR3nt: TGCGCCAGCAGATTCGGGACAGCCCGCTACACCTTC

v_gene: TRBV29-1
d_gene: .
j_gene: TRBJ1-2
abundance: few
CDR3aa: CSVEDRNQHGYTF
CDR3nt: TGCAGCGTTGAAGACAGGAATCAACATGGCTACACCTTC

v_gene: TRBV13
d_gene: .
j_gene: TRBJ1-2
abundance: .
CDR3aa: CASSLVAGDGYTF
CDR3nt: TGTGCCAGCAGCTTAGTGGCAGGAGATGGCTACACCTTC

v_gene: TRBV10-3
d_gene: .
j_gene: TRBJ2-7
abundance: .
CDR3aa: CAISERGAPSYEQYF
CDR3nt: TGTGCCATCAGTGAGCGCGGGGCACCCTCCTACGAGCAGTACTTC

v_gene: TRBV7-8
d_gene: TRBD2
j_gene: TRBJ2-5
abundance: .
CDR3aa: CASRHGTSGGWETQYF
CDR3nt: TGTGCCAGCCGACACGGGACTAGCGGGGGTTGGGAGACCCAGTACTTC

v_gene: TRBV20-1
d_gene: .
j_gene: TRBJ1-2
abundance: few
CDR3aa: CSVTPNYGYTF
CDR3nt: TGCAGTGTGACCCCTAACTATGGCTACACCTTC

v_gene: TRBV7-9
d_gene: .
j_gene: TRBJ1-4
abundance: few
CDR3aa: CASSSPWGEATNEKLFF
CDR3nt: TGTGCCAGCAGCTCCCCTTGGGGGGAGGCAACTAATGAAAAACTGTTTTTT

v_gene: TRBV28
d_gene: TRBD1
j_gene: TRBJ1-4
abundance: .
CDR3aa: CASSYRGQGEEKLFF
CDR3nt: TGTGCCAGCTCCTACCGGGGACAGGGCGAGGAAAAACTGTTTTTT

v_gene: TRBV4-1
d_gene: .
j_gene: TRBJ1-4
abundance: .
CDR3aa: CASSQVGGNEKLFF
CDR3nt: TGCGCCAGCAGCCAAGTAGGAGGTAATGAAAAACTGTTTTTT

v_gene: TRBV10-3
d_gene: .
j_gene: TRBJ1-1
abundance: .
CDR3aa: CAISADRLNTEAFF
CDR3nt: TGTGCCATCAGTGCAGACAGGTTGAACACTGAAGCTTTCTTT

v_gene: TRBV25-1
d_gene: .
j_gene: TRBJ1-5
abundance: .
CDR3aa: CASSDSSRTDSNQPQHF
CDR3nt: TGTGCCAGCAGTGATTCCAGCCGGACAGATAGCAATCAGCCCCAGCATTTT

v_gene: TRBV7-2
d_gene: TRBD1
j_gene: TRBJ2-7
abundance: .
CDR3aa: CASSTRQGAVSYEQYF
CDR3nt: TGTGCCAGCAGCACCCGACAGGGAGCCGTCTCCTACGAGCAGTACTTC

v_gene: TRBV29-1
d_gene: .
j_gene: TRBJ1-6
abundance: .
CDR3aa: CSVRALNSDSPLHF
CDR3nt: TGCAGCGTCCGGGCACTAAATAGTGATTCACCCCTCCACTTT

v_gene: TRBV7-8
d_gene: TRBD2
j_gene: TRBJ2-2
abundance: few
CDR3aa: CASSLWTSGGAGELFF
CDR3nt: TGTGCCAGCAGCCTGTGGACTAGCGGGGGGGCCGGGGAGCTGTTTTTT

v_gene: TRBV29-1
d_gene: TRBD1
j_gene: TRBJ2-7
abundance: .
CDR3aa: CSVGRAGGFYEQYF
CDR3nt: TGCAGCGTTGGGAGGGCAGGGGGCTTCTACGAGCAGTACTTC

v_gene: TRBV7-2
d_gene: .
j_gene: TRBJ2-1
abundance: few
CDR3aa: CASSLGLNNEQFF
CDR3nt: TGTGCCAGCAGCTTAGGACTAAACAATGAGCAGTTCTTC

v_gene: TRBV9
d_gene: .
j_gene: TRBJ2-6
abundance: few
CDR3aa: CASSEIPGANVLTF
CDR3nt: TGTGCCAGCAGCGAGATCCCTGGGGCCAACGTCCTGACTTTC

v_gene: TRBV7-9
d_gene: .
j_gene: TRBJ2-1
abundance: .
CDR3aa: CASSGPRESSYNEQFF
CDR3nt: TGTGCCAGCAGCGGCCCCAGGGAAAGCTCCTACAATGAGCAGTTCTTC

v_gene: TRBV19
d_gene: TRBD1
j_gene: TRBJ2-1
abundance: few
CDR3aa: CASSIASQGGTYNEQFF
CDR3nt: TGTGCCAGTAGTATAGCCTCACAGGGGGGCACCTACAATGAGCAGTTCTTC

v_gene: TRBV5-1
d_gene: .
j_gene: TRBJ2-3
abundance: .
CDR3aa: CASSLKKDTQYF
CDR3nt: TGCGCCAGCAGCTTGAAGAAGGATACGCAGTATTTT

v_gene: TRBV5-1
d_gene: TRBD2
j_gene: TRBJ2-1
abundance: once
CDR3aa: CASSPRGGPGHNEQFF
CDR3nt: TGCGCCAGCAGCCCCCGGGGGGGCCCGGGGCACAATGAGCAGTTCTTC

v_gene: TRBV29-1
d_gene: .
j_gene: TRBJ1-1
abundance: .
CDR3aa: CSVGIGGAGTEAFF
CDR3nt: TGCAGCGTTGGGATCGGGGGCGCGGGAACTGAAGCTTTCTTT

v_gene: TRBV6-1
d_gene: .
j_gene: TRBJ1-4
abundance: .
CDR3aa: CASSRTPKPEKLFF
CDR3nt: TGTGCCAGCAGTCGGACACCTAAGCCTGAAAAACTGTTTTTT

v_gene: TRBV2
d_gene: TRBD2
j_gene: TRBJ2-4
abundance: few
CDR3aa: CASSDLAGGPSIAKNIQYF
CDR3nt: TGTGCCAGCAGTGACCTAGCGGGGGGGCCTTCGATCGCCAAAAACATTCAGTACTTC

v_gene: TRBV21-1
d_gene: .
j_gene: TRBJ1-2
abundance: .
CDR3aa: CASSKTAPKPAFGYTF
CDR3nt: TGTGCCAGCAGCAAGACAGCTCCCAAACCGGCTTTTGGCTACACCTTC

v_gene: TRBV28
d_gene: .
j_gene: TRBJ2-7
abundance: few
CDR3aa: CASLKRSSSYKQYF
CDR3nt: TGTGCCAGCTTAAAGCGGTCCTCTTCTTACAAGCAGTACTTC